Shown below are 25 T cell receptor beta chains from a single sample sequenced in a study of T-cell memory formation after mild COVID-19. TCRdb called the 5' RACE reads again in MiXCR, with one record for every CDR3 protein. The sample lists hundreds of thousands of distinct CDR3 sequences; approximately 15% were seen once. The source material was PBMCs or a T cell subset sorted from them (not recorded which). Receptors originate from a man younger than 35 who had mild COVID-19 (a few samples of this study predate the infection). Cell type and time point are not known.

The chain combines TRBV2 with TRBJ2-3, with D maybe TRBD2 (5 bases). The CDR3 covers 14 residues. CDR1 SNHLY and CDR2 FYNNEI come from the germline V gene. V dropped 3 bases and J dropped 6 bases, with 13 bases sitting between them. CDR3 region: CASSESSVHDTQYF. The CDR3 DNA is TGTGCCAGCAGTGAGAGTAGCGTGCACGATACGCAGTATTTT. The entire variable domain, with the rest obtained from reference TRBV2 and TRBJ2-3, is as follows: EPEVTQTPSHQVTQMGQEVILRCVPISNHLYFYWYRQILGQKVEFLVSFYNNEISEKSEIFDDQFSVERPDGSNFTLKIRSTKLEDSAMYFCASSESSVHDTQYFGPGTRLTVL.

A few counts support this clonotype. CDR3 amino acids: CSAPTVANTGELFF. In DNA, the CDR3 is TGCAGTGCTCCGACAGTCGCGAACACCGGGGAGCTGTTTTTT. This chain links TRBV20-1 with TRBJ2-2; D is perhaps TRBD1 (5 bases). Looked up from germline, CDR1 is DFQATT and CDR2 is SNEGSKA (reference sequence). V gave up 5 bases and J gave up 0 bases, with 10 bases separating them. CDR3 length: 14 amino acids.

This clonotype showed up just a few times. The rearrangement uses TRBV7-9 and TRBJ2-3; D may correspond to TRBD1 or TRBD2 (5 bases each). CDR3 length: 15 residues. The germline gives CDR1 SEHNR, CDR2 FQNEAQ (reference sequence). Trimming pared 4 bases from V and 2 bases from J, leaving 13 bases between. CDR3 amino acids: CASSSGASFTDTQYF. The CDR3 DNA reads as TGTGCCAGCAGCTCCGGGGCTAGCTTCACAGATACGCAGTATTTT.

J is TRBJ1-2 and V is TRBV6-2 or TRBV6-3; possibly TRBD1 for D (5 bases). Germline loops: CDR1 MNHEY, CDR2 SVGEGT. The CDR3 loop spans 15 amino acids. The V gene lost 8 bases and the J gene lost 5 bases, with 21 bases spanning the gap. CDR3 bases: TGTGCCAGCGGCTACCGGGGCTCCTATTATTATGGCTACACCTTC. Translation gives CASGYRGSYYYGYTF.

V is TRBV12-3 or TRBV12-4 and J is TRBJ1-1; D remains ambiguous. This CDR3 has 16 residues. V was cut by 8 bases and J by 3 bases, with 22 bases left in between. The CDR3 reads CASCPITGGSDTEAFF. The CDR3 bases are TGTGCCAGCTGCCCTATCACGGGAGGGTCGGACACTGAAGCTTTCTTT.

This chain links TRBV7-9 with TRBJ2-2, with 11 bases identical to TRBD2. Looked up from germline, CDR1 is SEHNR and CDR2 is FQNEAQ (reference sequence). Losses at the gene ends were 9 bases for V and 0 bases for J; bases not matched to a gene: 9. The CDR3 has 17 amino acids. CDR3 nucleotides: TGTGCCAGTCCCGCGGGACTAGCGGTTCCGAACACCGGGGAGCTGTTTTTT. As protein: CASPAGLAVPNTGELFF.

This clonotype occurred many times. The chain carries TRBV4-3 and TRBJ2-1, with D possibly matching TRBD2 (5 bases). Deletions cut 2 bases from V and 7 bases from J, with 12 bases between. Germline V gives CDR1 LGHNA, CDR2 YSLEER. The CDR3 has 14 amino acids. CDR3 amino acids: CASSQLSTRNEQFF. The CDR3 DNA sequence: TGCGCCAGCAGCCAATTAAGTACTAGGAATGAGCAGTTCTTC.

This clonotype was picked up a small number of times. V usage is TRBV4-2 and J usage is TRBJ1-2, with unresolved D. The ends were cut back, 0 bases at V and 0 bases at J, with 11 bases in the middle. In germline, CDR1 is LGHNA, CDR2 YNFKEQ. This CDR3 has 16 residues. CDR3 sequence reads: CASSQDKAAPNYGYTF. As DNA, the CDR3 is TGTGCCAGCAGCCAAGATAAAGCAGCTCCTAACTATGGCTACACCTTC.

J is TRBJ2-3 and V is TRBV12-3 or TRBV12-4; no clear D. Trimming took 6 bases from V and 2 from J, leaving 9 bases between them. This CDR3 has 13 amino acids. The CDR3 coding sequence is TGTGCCAGCAGACTCCTCGACACAGATACGCAGTATTTT. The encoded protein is CASRLLDTDTQYF.

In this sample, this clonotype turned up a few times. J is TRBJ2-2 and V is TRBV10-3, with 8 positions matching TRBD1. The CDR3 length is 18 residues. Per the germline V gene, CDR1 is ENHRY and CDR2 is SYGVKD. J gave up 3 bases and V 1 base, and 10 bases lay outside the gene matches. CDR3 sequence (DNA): TGTGCCATCAGTGAGTTCCCACCGGGACAGGCCTACACCGGGGAGCTGTTTTTT. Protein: CAISEFPPGQAYTGELFF.

The CDR3 DNA follows: TGTGCCAGCAGCTCGATCCTGGGGGACGAGCAGTACTTC. As protein: CASSSILGDEQYF. The chain combines TRBV7-9 with TRBJ2-7; D may correspond to TRBD1 or TRBD2 (5 bases each). The CDR3 length is 13 residues. V lost 4 bases and J 5 bases, leaving 12 bases between the germline ends. The germline gives CDR1 SEHNR, CDR2 FQNEAQ (reference sequence). Drawing the rest from reference TRBV7-9 and TRBJ2-7, the complete variable domain is DTGVSQNPRHKITKRGQNVTFRCDPISEHNRLYWYRQTLGQGPEFLTYFQNEAQLEKSRLLSDRFSAERPKGSFSTLEIQRTEQGDSAMYLCASSSILGDEQYFGPGTRLTVT.

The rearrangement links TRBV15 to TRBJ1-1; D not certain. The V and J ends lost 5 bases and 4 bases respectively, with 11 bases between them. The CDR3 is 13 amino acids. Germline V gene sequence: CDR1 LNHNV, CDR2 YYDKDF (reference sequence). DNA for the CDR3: TGTGCCACCAGCCCGCCGAAAGGCACTGAAGCTTTCTTT. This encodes CATSPPKGTEAFF.

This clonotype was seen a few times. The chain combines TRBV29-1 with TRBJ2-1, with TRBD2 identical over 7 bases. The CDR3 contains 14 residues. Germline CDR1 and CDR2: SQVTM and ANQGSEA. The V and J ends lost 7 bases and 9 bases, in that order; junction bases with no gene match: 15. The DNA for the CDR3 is TGCAGCGGAGAGGGATCTAGCGGACTCGGTGAGCAGTTCTTC. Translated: CSGEGSSGLGEQFF.

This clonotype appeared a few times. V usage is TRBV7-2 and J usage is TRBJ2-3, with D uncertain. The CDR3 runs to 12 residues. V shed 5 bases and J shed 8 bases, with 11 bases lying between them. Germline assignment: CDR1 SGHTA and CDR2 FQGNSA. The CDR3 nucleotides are TGTGCCAGCAGCCAGGCGTCGGGTACGCAGTATTTT. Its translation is CASSQASGTQYF.

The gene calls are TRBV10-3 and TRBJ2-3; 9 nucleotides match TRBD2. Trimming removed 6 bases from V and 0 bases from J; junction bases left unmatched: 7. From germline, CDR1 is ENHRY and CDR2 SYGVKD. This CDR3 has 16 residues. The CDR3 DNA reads TGTGCCATCAGCGACCCTAGCGGGGCTAGCACAGATACGCAGTATTTT. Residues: CAISDPSGASTDTQYF.

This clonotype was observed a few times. CDR3: CASSSRHLGTSTDTQYF. CDR3 sequence (DNA): TGTGCCAGCAGCTCCCGCCATCTCGGCACTAGCACAGATACGCAGTATTTT. The gene calls are TRBV7-9 and TRBJ2-3; unclear D gene. CDR3 size: 17 residues. V was clipped by 4 bases and J by 0 bases, with 17 bases between them. Germline V lookup: CDR1 SEHNR, CDR2 FQNEAQ (reference sequence).

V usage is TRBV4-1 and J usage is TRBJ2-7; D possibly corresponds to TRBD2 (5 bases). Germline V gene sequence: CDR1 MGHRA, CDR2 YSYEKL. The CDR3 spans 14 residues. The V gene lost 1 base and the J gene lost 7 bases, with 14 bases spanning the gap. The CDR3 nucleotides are TGCGCCAGCAGCCAAGTCGCGGGTTCGGAGGAGCAGTACTTC. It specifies CASSQVAGSEEQYF.

The CDR3 reads CATSRGLGEGNEQFF. The CDR3 DNA reads TGTGCCACCAGCAGGGGACTAGGGGAGGGCAATGAGCAGTTCTTC. The chain joins TRBV15 to TRBJ2-1, with 8 bases that match TRBD2. The CDR3 runs 15 residues. The germline V gene has CDR1 LNHNV and CDR2 YYDKDF (reference sequence). Unmatched junction bases numbered 7, after V lost 3 bases and J lost 6 bases.

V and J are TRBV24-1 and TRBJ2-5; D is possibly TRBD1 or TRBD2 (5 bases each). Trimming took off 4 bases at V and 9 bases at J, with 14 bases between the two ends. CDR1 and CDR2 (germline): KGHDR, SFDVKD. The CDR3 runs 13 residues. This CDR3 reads CATSEGRESAQYF. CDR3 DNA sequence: TGTGCCACCAGTGAAGGCAGGGAGTCCGCCCAGTACTTC.

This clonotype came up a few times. This CDR3 is CASSFNQENTQYF. The CDR3 DNA is TGTGCCAGCAGTTTCAACCAGGAGAATACGCAGTATTTT. The chain carries TRBV12-3 or TRBV12-4 and TRBJ2-3, with D uncertain. The CDR3 totals 13 residues. Trimming left V 3 bases short and J 7 bases short, with 11 bases between.

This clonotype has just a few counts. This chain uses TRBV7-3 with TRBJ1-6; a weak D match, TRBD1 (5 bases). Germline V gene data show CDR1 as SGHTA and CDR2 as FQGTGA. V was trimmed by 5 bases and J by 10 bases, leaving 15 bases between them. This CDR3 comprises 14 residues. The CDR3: CASSKGSLGSPLHF. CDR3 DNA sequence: TGTGCCAGCAGCAAGGGGTCCCTTGGATCACCCCTCCACTTT.

CDR3 in amino acids: CASSLAGGSDTQYF. The CDR3 region has the DNA TGTGCCAGCAGCTTAGCGGGGGGTTCAGATACGCAGTATTTT. This chain connects TRBV7-2 to TRBJ2-3, with D possibly TRBD2 on 6 matching bases. Trimming removed 0 bases at V and 4 bases at J, with 8 bases between. There are 14 residues in the CDR3. CDR1 and CDR2 (germline): SGHTA, FQGNSA.

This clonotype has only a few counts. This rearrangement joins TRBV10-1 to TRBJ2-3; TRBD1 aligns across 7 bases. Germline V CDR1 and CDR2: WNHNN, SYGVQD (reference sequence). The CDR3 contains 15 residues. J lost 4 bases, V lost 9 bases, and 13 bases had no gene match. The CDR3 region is CARTYRGVGSDTQYF. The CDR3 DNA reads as TGCGCCAGAACCTACAGGGGCGTCGGTTCAGATACGCAGTATTTT.

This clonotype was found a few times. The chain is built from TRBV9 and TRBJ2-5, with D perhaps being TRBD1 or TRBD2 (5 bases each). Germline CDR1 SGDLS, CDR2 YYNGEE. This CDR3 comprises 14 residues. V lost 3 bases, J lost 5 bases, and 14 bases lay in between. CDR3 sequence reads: CASSAREIRETQYF. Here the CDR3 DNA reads TGTGCCAGCAGCGCCAGGGAGATTCGGGAGACCCAGTACTTC.

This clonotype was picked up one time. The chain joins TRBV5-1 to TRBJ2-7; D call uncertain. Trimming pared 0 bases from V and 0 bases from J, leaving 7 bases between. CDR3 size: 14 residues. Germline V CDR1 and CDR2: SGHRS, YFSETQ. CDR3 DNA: TGCGCCAGCAGCTTGGCCGTGTACTCCTACGAGCAGTACTTC. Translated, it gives CASSLAVYSYEQYF. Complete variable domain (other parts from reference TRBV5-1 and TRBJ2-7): KAGVTQTPRYLIKTRGQQVTLSCSPISGHRSVSWYQQTPGQGLQFLFEYFSETQRNKGNFPGRFSGRQFSNSRSEMNVSTLELGDSALYLCASSLAVYSYEQYFGPGTRLTVT.